This T cell receptor beta chain was observed in a study of immune evolution from preneoplasia to lung adenocarcinoma. Study conclusions and caveats: Later-stage lesions appeared to have more T cells, more diversity, less clonality. Top clone share appeared to fall from AAH through AIS, MIA, adenocarcinoma.

Resections took place in Japan or China from about 2014 to 2017. Two lung cancer pathologists independently confirmed each histologic diagnosis. Germline CDR1 MGHRA, CDR2 YSYEKL. This CDR3 has 14 residues. The V end lost 6 bases, the J end lost 0 bases, and 11 bases lay between the germline ends. The method was immunoSEQ multiplex PCR; TCRdb's version includes in-frame clones alone and lacks a portion of them. The sample carries approximately 5,300 clones, around 79% recorded once. On this clone itself: What it binds is not known.

Sequencing input: FFPE adjacent normal lung tissue. This clonotype was sampled from a person aged 55-79 years with lung adenocarcinoma. The chain recombines TRBV4-1 with TRBJ1-1; no clear D gene. DNA for the CDR3: TGCGCCAGCAGGGGTACTTTCATGAACACTGAAGCTTTCTTT. Amino acid sequence: CASRGTFMNTEAFF.